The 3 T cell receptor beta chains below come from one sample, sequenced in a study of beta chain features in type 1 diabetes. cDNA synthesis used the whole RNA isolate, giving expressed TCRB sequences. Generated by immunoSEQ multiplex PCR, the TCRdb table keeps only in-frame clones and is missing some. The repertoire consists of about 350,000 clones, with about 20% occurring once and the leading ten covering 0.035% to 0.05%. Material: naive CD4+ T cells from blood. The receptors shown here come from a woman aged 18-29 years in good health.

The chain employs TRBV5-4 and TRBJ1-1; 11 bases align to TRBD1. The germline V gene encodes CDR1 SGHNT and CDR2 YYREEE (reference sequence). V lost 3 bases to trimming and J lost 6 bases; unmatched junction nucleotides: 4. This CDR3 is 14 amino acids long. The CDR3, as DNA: TGTGCCAGCAGCTCCCGGGACAGGGGGTCTGAAGCTTTCTTT. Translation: CASSSRDRGSEAFF.

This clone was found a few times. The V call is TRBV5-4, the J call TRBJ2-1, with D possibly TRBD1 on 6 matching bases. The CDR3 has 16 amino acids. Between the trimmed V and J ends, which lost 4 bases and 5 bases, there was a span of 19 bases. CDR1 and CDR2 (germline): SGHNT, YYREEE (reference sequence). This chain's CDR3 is CASSPKVGQGHNEQFF. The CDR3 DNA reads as TGTGCCAGCAGCCCCAAGGTGGGCCAGGGGCACAATGAGCAGTTCTTC.

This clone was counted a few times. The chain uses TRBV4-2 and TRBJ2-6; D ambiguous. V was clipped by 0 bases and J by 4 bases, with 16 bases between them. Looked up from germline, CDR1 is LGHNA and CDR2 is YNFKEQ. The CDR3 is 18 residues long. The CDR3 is CASSQDPAFSSGANVLTF. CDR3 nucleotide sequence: TGTGCCAGCAGCCAAGATCCCGCCTTCAGTTCCGGGGCCAACGTCCTGACTTTC.